The rows below give T cell receptor beta chains drawn from one sample of a study of regulatory T cells in long-lasting Graves disease. TCRdb redid the calling of the multiplex PCR reads with MiXCR, one entry per CDR3 protein. This repertoire shows 600,000 to 650,000 distinct CDR3 sequences, approximately 15% found once; its top ten account for 15% to 20%. A further study also used this sample, focusing on T cells in Graves' hyperthyroidism and ophthalmopathy.

The sequencing used peripheral blood mononuclear cells (PBMCs), collected at new diagnosis, from a patient treated with antithyroid drugs. These receptor sequences come from a woman aged 25 to 39 with Graves disease. Each CDR3 is given with its conserved first and last residue. Fields, in order: V gene, clone size, D gene, J gene, CDR3 protein, CDR3 DNA. The D gene is left open where the match is weak. The size of a clone is reported for some rows only, either as once, few or many, or as a class for expanded clones.

V: TRBV30
size: -
D: TRBD2
J: TRBJ2-1
CDR3: CAWREVAGEFNEQFF
DNA: TGTGCCTGGAGAGAGGTAGCGGGAGAGTTCAATGAGCAGTTCTTC

V: TRBV28
size: -
D: -
J: TRBJ2-1
CDR3: CASSIAGLGQFF
DNA: TGTGCCAGCAGTATCGCAGGGCTAGGGCAGTTCTTC

V: TRBV6-1
size: few
D: -
J: TRBJ2-1
CDR3: CASRHRGGRENEQFF
DNA: TGTGCCAGCAGGCACAGGGGAGGGCGGGAGAATGAGCAGTTCTTC

V: TRBV4-1
size: few
D: TRBD1
J: TRBJ1-1
CDR3: CASSVTGAKSMNTEAFF
DNA: TGCGCCAGCAGCGTGACAGGGGCGAAATCAATGAACACTGAAGCTTTCTTT

V: TRBV7-9
size: many
D: TRBD1
J: TRBJ2-3
CDR3: CASSRYVLGPGQGSRGDTQYF
DNA: TGTGCCAGCAGCCGTTACGTGCTAGGCCCGGGACAGGGATCGCGAGGAGATACGCAGTATTTT

V: TRBV28
size: many
D: -
J: TRBJ2-7
CDR3: CASRSAWYSYEQYF
DNA: TGTGCCAGCAGGTCGGCTTGGTACTCCTACGAGCAGTACTTC

V: TRBV28
size: -
D: -
J: TRBJ1-5
CDR3: CASSLFFSNSNQPQHF
DNA: TGTGCCAGCAGTTTATTTTTCAGCAATAGCAATCAGCCCCAGCATTTT

V: TRBV24-1
size: -
D: TRBD1
J: TRBJ1-5
CDR3: CATSEGQGVIGNQPQHF
DNA: TGTGCCACCAGTGAGGGACAGGGGGTTATCGGCAATCAGCCCCAGCATTTT

V: TRBV5-1
size: many
D: -
J: TRBJ1-2
CDR3: CASSFAGARDGYTF
DNA: TGCGCCAGCAGCTTCGCTGGGGCGAGGGATGGCTACACCTTC

V: TRBV7-8
size: many
D: TRBD1
J: TRBJ2-5
CDR3: CASSLGTGGGQETQYF
DNA: TGTGCCAGCAGCCTGGGGACAGGGGGAGGCCAAGAGACCCAGTACTTC

V: TRBV20-1
size: many
D: -
J: TRBJ2-1
CDR3: CSAPVVANEQFF
DNA: TGCAGTGCCCCCGTCGTAGCGAATGAGCAGTTCTTC

V: TRBV6-2/TRBV6-3
size: few
D: -
J: TRBJ2-1
CDR3: CASRQGGVLGRTDEQFF
DNA: TGTGCCAGCAGGCAAGGAGGGGTTCTGGGACGGACGGATGAGCAGTTCTTC

V: TRBV30
size: many
D: -
J: TRBJ1-2
CDR3: CAWSQGGYTF
DNA: TGTGCCTGGAGCCAGGGGGGCTACACCTTC

V: TRBV20-1
size: many
D: -
J: TRBJ2-7
CDR3: CSARDSAGSGYEQYF
DNA: TGCAGTGCTAGAGATTCGGCTGGTTCGGGGTACGAGCAGTACTTC

V: TRBV20-1
size: -
D: TRBD2
J: TRBJ2-7
CDR3: CSLMDLAGTYEQYF
DNA: TGCAGCCTCATGGATCTAGCGGGAACCTACGAGCAGTACTTC

V: TRBV6-4
size: many
D: TRBD2
J: TRBJ2-1
CDR3: CASSEGTSGNNEQFF
DNA: TGTGCCAGCAGTGAGGGGACTAGCGGGAACAATGAGCAGTTCTTC

V: TRBV7-9
size: few
D: TRBD1
J: TRBJ2-7
CDR3: CASSSTGTGLSEQYF
DNA: TGTGCCAGCAGCTCAACCGGGACAGGGTTAAGCGAGCAGTACTTC

V: TRBV6-4
size: once
D: TRBD2
J: TRBJ2-1
CDR3: CASAPGLAGGNEQFF
DNA: TGTGCCAGCGCGCCGGGACTAGCGGGAGGAAATGAGCAGTTCTTC

V: TRBV5-1
size: many
D: TRBD1
J: TRBJ2-1
CDR3: CASKEGQGYNEQFF
DNA: TGCGCCAGCAAGGAGGGACAGGGGTACAATGAGCAGTTCTTC

V: TRBV5-4
size: -
D: -
J: TRBJ2-3
CDR3: CASRADTRDTQYF
DNA: TGTGCCAGCAGGGCGGACACCAGGGATACGCAGTATTTT

V: TRBV18
size: few
D: -
J: TRBJ2-5
CDR3: CASSPNFGETQYF
DNA: TGTGCCAGCTCACCTAACTTCGGAGAGACCCAGTACTTC

V: TRBV12-3/TRBV12-4
size: -
D: TRBD1
J: TRBJ2-2
CDR3: CASSSTGTGGVELFF
DNA: TGTGCCAGCAGTTCTACCGGGACAGGGGGAGTGGAGCTGTTTTTT

V: TRBV20-1
size: -
D: TRBD1
J: TRBJ2-7
CDR3: CSASPQGVGYEQYF
DNA: TGCAGTGCTAGTCCACAGGGGGTGGGTTACGAGCAGTACTTC

V: TRBV5-1
size: many
D: -
J: TRBJ2-1
CDR3: CASSLVVGSNEQFF
DNA: TGCGCCAGCAGCTTGGTGGTGGGGTCCAATGAGCAGTTCTTC

V: TRBV3-1
size: -
D: TRBD2
J: TRBJ2-3
CDR3: CASSLGTSGSPSYF
DNA: TGTGCCAGCAGCCTTGGGACTAGCGGGAGTCCTTCGTATTTT

V: TRBV6-1
size: many
D: -
J: TRBJ1-5
CDR3: CASREAGFGNQPQHF
DNA: TGTGCCAGCAGGGAAGCAGGGTTCGGCAATCAGCCCCAGCATTTT

V: TRBV12-5
size: few
D: -
J: TRBJ1-2
CDR3: CASGLVHGDSPRGYTF
DNA: TGTGCTAGTGGTTTGGTACATGGTGACAGTCCTCGTGGCTACACCTTC

V: TRBV11-2
size: many
D: TRBD1
J: TRBJ2-5
CDR3: CASSPNWDRAETQYF
DNA: TGTGCCAGCAGCCCGAACTGGGACAGGGCAGAGACCCAGTACTTC

V: TRBV25-1
size: many
D: -
J: TRBJ1-1
CDR3: CASSESRIEAEAFF
DNA: TGTGCCAGCAGTGAATCTCGGATTGAGGCTGAAGCTTTCTTT

V: TRBV6-1
size: many
D: TRBD1
J: TRBJ1-5
CDR3: CASSWDSLNQPQHF
DNA: TGTGCCAGCAGCTGGGACAGCCTAAATCAGCCCCAGCATTTT

V: TRBV24-1
size: many
D: -
J: TRBJ2-7
CDR3: CATTVSRGGNTYEQYF
DNA: TGTGCCACCACTGTCAGTCGAGGCGGGAACACCTACGAGCAGTACTTC

V: TRBV9
size: -
D: TRBD1
J: TRBJ1-2
CDR3: CASSVVPGQGYGYTF
DNA: TGTGCCAGCAGCGTAGTTCCGGGACAGGGGTATGGCTACACCTTC

V: TRBV12-3/TRBV12-4
size: many
D: -
J: TRBJ1-5
CDR3: CASTFSWRGSQPQHF
DNA: TGTGCCAGCACCTTTAGTTGGAGGGGTAGTCAGCCCCAGCATTTT

V: TRBV29-1
size: many
D: -
J: TRBJ2-7
CDR3: CSVELYSTYEQYF
DNA: TGCAGCGTTGAACTGTACAGCACCTACGAGCAGTACTTC

V: TRBV6-1
size: many
D: TRBD2
J: TRBJ2-7
CDR3: CAGSERGGRQLYEQYF
DNA: TGTGCCGGCAGTGAAAGGGGCGGGAGACAACTCTACGAGCAGTACTTC

V: TRBV20-1
size: -
D: TRBD1
J: TRBJ1-1
CDR3: CSAGGQGGGSTEAFF
DNA: TGCAGTGCGGGGGGACAGGGAGGCGGTAGCACTGAAGCTTTCTTT

V: TRBV27
size: many
D: TRBD1
J: TRBJ1-2
CDR3: CASSLDRGMRGYTF
DNA: TGTGCCAGCAGTTTGGACAGGGGTATGAGGGGCTACACCTTC

V: TRBV2
size: many
D: TRBD1
J: TRBJ1-5
CDR3: CASRPDRGGDQPQHF
DNA: TGTGCCAGCAGACCAGACAGGGGAGGGGATCAGCCCCAGCATTTT

V: TRBV27
size: -
D: TRBD1
J: TRBJ1-2
CDR3: CASSFLTGAYGYTF
DNA: TGTGCCAGCAGTTTTCTCACAGGGGCCTATGGCTACACCTTC

V: TRBV7-9
size: -
D: TRBD2
J: TRBJ2-1
CDR3: CASRRSREGHNEQFF
DNA: TGTGCCAGCAGGCGCAGCAGGGAGGGGCACAATGAGCAGTTCTTC

V: TRBV2
size: -
D: -
J: TRBJ2-2
CDR3: CASSEDGAGELFF
DNA: TGTGCCAGCAGTGAGGATGGGGCCGGGGAGCTGTTTTTT

V: TRBV7-9
size: many
D: -
J: TRBJ2-7
CDR3: CASSPAMTGSTYEQYF
DNA: TGTGCCAGCAGCCCCGCCATGACAGGCTCTACCTACGAGCAGTACTTC

V: TRBV6-1
size: many
D: -
J: TRBJ2-3
CDR3: CASSGGQISVSVADTQYF
DNA: TGTGCCAGCAGTGGAGGACAGATTTCAGTCAGTGTAGCAGATACGCAGTATTTT

V: TRBV29-1
size: many
D: -
J: TRBJ1-1
CDR3: CSVEGRWMTEAFF
DNA: TGCAGCGTTGAAGGACGGTGGATGACTGAAGCTTTCTTT

V: TRBV2
size: many
D: -
J: TRBJ2-1
CDR3: CATYPETNYNEQFF
DNA: TGTGCCACATACCCGGAGACTAACTACAATGAGCAGTTCTTC

V: TRBV18
size: few
D: TRBD2
J: TRBJ2-1
CDR3: CASSPKAGASSHEQFF
DNA: TGTGCCAGCTCACCAAAGGCGGGAGCGAGTTCCCATGAGCAGTTCTTC

V: TRBV6-5
size: many
D: -
J: TRBJ1-1
CDR3: CASSYYGEHTEAFF
DNA: TGTGCCAGCAGTTATTACGGGGAACACACTGAAGCTTTCTTT

V: TRBV20-1
size: many
D: -
J: TRBJ1-5
CDR3: CSARDGQVLDQPQHF
DNA: TGCAGTGCTAGAGATGGGCAGGTCCTTGATCAGCCCCAGCATTTT

V: TRBV9
size: few
D: TRBD1
J: TRBJ1-2
CDR3: CASTGQMMYGYTF
DNA: TGTGCCAGCACGGGACAGATGATGTATGGCTACACCTTC

V: TRBV3-1
size: many
D: TRBD1
J: TRBJ1-4
CDR3: CASSQAGTGKGEKLFF
DNA: TGTGCCAGCAGCCAAGCTGGGACAGGGAAAGGAGAAAAACTGTTTTTT